This T cell receptor (beta chain) was profiled in a study of blood T cell repertoires in COVID-19 (dated by TCRdb to the early 2020s). At the level of the whole study: Samples covering the acute and convalescent phases of COVID-19 were provided by collaborators in the United States, Italy and Spain. The samples were drawn from two sources: the first 160 participants of the ongoing ImmuneRACE study, and fewer than 1,500 subjects contributed by 6 global collaborators. The dataset comprised deeply sampled blood TCRbeta repertoires from subjects exposed to, actively infected with, or recovered from COVID-19. The repertoires were released in a freely available public database meant as a resource for research on the immune response to SARS-CoV-2. Where available, HLA class I and class II types were obtained from metadata supplied by the sample provider rather than from assay-based typing. The material from the prospective study consisted of cDNA or gDNA derived from T cells, B-cell-depleted T cells, or PBMCs. Sample metadata almost always included a de-identified subject ID, COVID-19 status, age in years and sex. The study at large found these results: How much clinical and demographic metadata was included differed by source and by participant, and the metadata was provided uncurated.

The collaborating institutions used their own protocols to collect whole blood in K2EDTA tubes. Collaborator samples were shipped for TCRbeta analysis as frozen whole blood, isolated PBMCs, or DNA extracted from either sample type. TCRbeta CDR3 regions were amplified from genomic DNA by means of the immunoSEQ Assay, a bias-controlled multiplex PCR. The original pipeline was this. Nucleated cell counts per sample were estimated from amplification of reference gene primers within the assay. To quantify the absolute abundance of each unique TCRbeta CDR3 rearrangement, sequence reads were collapsed and filtered. For each sample, productive Simpson clonality was calculated as the square root of Simpson's diversity index across productive rearrangements. TCRdb mirrors the immuneACCESS table, restricted to in-frame sequences. Some clones are absent from its copies; in checked studies, under half trace to an unresolved V gene, and the reason for the others is unknown. V and J calls and clone size are those listed in that table; D and trimming were worked out from the DNA. A total of about 160,000 clones appear in this sample, roughly four fifths of them only once. The ten biggest clones cover 13% to 15% of the sample.

Worth noting for this clone: Its antigen is not yet known. No much larger clone is present one base from it, and per-base qualities are unavailable.

The sequence was collected from a human donor with acute or convalescent COVID-19. The donor label of this sample is uncertain. The sequenced sample was peripheral blood.

The DNA sequence is as follows: TGTGCCAGTAGTATGGGACAGGAAGAGACCCAGTACTTC. It translates as CASSMGQEETQYF. The rearrangement combines TRBV19 with TRBJ2-5; 8 bases in between match TRBD1. The germline V and J ends show losses of 3 bases and 3 bases respectively, and no gene match explains 0 bases of the junction. The CDR3 runs 13 residues from the cysteine to the phenylalanine. Just the 39-base CDR3 DNA is kept, in frame starting at base 1. In the germline V gene (reference sequence), CDR1 corresponds to LNHDA and CDR2 to SQIVND.